This T cell receptor beta chain was captured by sequencing in a study of blood T cell repertoires in COVID-19. The trim removed 4 bases at V and 5 bases at J, leaving 4 bases unmatched. This CDR3 spans 13 amino acids. Germline V CDR1 and CDR2: SNHLY, FYNNEI. Repertoires were generated with immunoSEQ multiplex PCR, while TCRdb's copy carries only in-frame clones and drops some. This sample has under 300,000 clones, with around 90% found just once. The sample taken for sequencing was PBMCs or T cells enriched from blood (not recorded which). This TCR derives from a human donor in a cohort exposed to, infected with or recovered from COVID-19 (not recorded which). The donor label of this sample is uncertain. V is TRBV2 and J is TRBJ1-2, with 7 bases fitting TRBD1. As DNA, the CDR3 is TGTGCCAGCAGTGTCAGGGGGTGGTATGGCTACACCTTC. The encoded protein is CASSVRGWYGYTF.